This TCR beta chain was retrieved from a study of shared clonotypes between healthy human individuals. The study, taken as a whole, reports: The naive CD4 repertoires of a few donors were compared, and approximately 5% of clonotypes were shared. The authors sampled blood alone, and tissue repertoires likely differ. Generation probability values for non-shared clonotypes were lower than those for clonotypes shared by all four donors.

V gave up 3 bases and J gave up 2 bases; unmatched junction bases: 5. Germline V gene data show CDR1 as KGHSH and CDR2 as LQKENI. The CDR3 contains 15 residues. Those who donated, Caucasian adults without exception, all lived in Nashville, Tennessee. The method was immunoSEQ multiplex PCR; TCRdb's version includes in-frame clones alone and lacks a portion of them. The top ten clones hold roughly 0.45% of a sample with about 1.5 million clones, 98% of them seen once. Worth noting for this clone: What it recognizes is unknown.

The sequencing sample was made of naive CD4+ T cells sorted from blood. This sample's subset: CD45RA+ positively selected. The chain carries TRBV18 and TRBJ2-7; 9 nucleotides line up with TRBD2. The origin of this receptor is a man in his thirties or forties in good health. DNA of the CDR3: TGTGCCAGCTCACCGGAGCTAGCGGGGACCTACGAGCAGTACTTC. As protein: CASSPELAGTYEQYF.